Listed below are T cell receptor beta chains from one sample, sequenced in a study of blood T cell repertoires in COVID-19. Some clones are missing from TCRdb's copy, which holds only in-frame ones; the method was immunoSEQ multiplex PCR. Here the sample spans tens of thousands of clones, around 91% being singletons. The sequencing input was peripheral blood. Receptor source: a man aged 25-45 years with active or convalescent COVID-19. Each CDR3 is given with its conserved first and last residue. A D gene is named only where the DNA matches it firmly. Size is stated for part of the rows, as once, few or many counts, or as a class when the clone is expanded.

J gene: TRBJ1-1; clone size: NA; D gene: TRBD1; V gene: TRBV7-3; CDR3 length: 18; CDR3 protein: CASSLNAELRTGRTEAFF; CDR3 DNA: TGTGCCAGCAGCTTAAACGCCGAACTCAGGACAGGGCGAACTGAAGCTTTCTTT
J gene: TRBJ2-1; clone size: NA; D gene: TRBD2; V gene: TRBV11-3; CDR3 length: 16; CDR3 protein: CASSTRLAGEYNEQFF; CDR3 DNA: TGTGCCAGCAGCACAAGACTAGCGGGAGAGTACAATGAGCAGTTCTTC
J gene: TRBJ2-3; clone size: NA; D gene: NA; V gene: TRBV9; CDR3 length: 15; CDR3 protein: CASSPQTRHTDTQYF; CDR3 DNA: TGTGCCAGCAGCCCCCAGACGAGACACACAGATACGCAGTATTTT
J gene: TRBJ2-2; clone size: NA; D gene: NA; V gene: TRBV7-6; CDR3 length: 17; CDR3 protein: CASSPIPSGADTGELFF; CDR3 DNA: TGTGCCAGCAGCCCGATACCCAGTGGTGCCGACACCGGGGAGCTGTTTTTT
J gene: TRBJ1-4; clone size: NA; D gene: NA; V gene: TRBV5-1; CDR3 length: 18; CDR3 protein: CASSLERPEEATNEKLFF; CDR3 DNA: TGCGCCAGCAGCTTGGAGCGCCCAGAAGAAGCAACTAATGAAAAACTGTTTTTT
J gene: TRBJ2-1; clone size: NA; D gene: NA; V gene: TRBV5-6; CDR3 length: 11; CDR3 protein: CASVQGNEQFF; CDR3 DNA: TGTGCCAGCGTACAGGGTAATGAGCAGTTCTTC
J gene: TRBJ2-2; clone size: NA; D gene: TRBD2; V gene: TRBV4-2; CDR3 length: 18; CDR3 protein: CASSQGTSGRANTGELFF; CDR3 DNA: TGTGCCAGCAGCCAAGGGACTAGCGGGAGGGCGAACACCGGGGAGCTGTTTTTT
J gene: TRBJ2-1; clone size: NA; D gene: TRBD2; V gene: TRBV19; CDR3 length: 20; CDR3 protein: CASRPRLAGGPLSSYNEQFF; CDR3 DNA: TGTGCCAGTAGACCCCGTCTAGCGGGGGGACCCCTGAGCTCCTACAATGAGCAGTTCTTC
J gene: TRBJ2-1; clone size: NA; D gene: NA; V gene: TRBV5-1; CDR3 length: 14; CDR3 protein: CASTALVSSSEQFF; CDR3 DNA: TGCGCCAGCACAGCACTAGTAAGTAGTAGTGAGCAGTTCTTC
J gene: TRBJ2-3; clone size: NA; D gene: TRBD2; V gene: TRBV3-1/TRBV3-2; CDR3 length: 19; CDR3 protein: CASSPGDSGIPGGTDTQYF; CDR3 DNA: TGTGCCAGCAGCCCCGGGGATAGCGGGATCCCTGGTGGCACAGATACGCAGTATTTT
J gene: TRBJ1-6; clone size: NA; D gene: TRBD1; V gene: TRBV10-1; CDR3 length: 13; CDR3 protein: CASRGQENSPLHF; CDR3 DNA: TGCGCCAGCCGGGGACAGGAGAATTCACCCCTCCACTTT
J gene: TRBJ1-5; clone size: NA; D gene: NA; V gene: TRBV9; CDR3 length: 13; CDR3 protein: CASSVAERQPQHF; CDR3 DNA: TGTGCCAGCAGCGTAGCTGAGAGGCAGCCCCAGCATTTT
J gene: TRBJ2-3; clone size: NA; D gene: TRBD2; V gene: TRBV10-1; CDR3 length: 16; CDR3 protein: CASSPTSGKGPDTQYF; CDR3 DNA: TGCGCCAGCAGTCCCACTAGCGGGAAAGGGCCAGATACGCAGTATTTT
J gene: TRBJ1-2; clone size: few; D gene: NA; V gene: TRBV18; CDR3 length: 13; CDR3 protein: CASSLGQKDGYTF; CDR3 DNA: TGTGCCAGCTCACTAGGACAGAAAGATGGCTACACCTTC
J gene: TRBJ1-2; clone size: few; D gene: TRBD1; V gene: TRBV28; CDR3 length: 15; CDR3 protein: CASRMNRGRSDGYTF; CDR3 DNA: TGTGCCAGCAGAATGAACAGGGGGCGCTCGGATGGCTACACCTTC
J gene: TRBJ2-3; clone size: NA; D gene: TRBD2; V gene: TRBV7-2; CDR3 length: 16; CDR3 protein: CASSYGVAGGEDTQYF; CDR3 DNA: TGTGCCAGCAGCTACGGGGTAGCGGGAGGGGAAGATACGCAGTATTTT
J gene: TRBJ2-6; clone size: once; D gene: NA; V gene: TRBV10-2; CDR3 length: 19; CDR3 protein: CASSESLAGGFSGANVLTF; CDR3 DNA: TGCGCCAGCAGTGAGTCTTTGGCGGGCGGCTTCTCTGGGGCCAACGTCCTGACTTTC
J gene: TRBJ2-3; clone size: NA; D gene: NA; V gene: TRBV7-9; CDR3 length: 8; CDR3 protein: CASGTQYF; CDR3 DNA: TGTGCCAGCGGCACGCAGTATTTT
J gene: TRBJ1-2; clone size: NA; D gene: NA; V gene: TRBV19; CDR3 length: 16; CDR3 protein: CASSIEQGRANYGYTF; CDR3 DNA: TGTGCCAGTAGTATAGAGCAGGGCCGGGCTAACTATGGCTACACCTTC
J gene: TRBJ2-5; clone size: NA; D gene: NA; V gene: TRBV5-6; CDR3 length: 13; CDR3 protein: CASSLTSLETQYF; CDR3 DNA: TGTGCCAGCAGCTTGACAAGTCTGGAGACCCAGTACTTC
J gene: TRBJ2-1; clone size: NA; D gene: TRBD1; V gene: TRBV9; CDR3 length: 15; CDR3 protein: CASSVEGTGHNEQFF; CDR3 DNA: TGTGCCAGCAGCGTAGAAGGGACAGGGCACAATGAGCAGTTCTTC